Listed below are T cell receptor beta chains from one sample, sequenced in a study of chemoradiotherapy in HPV16-positive cancers. This table comes from immunoSEQ multiplex PCR, and its TCRdb copy is limited to in-frame clones, with some not included. Here the sample spans 9,500 to 15,000 clones, about three quarters being singletons. The sample was taken from a patient who underwent chemoradiotherapy. The receptors derive from a human donor with HPV-associated anogenital cancer. CDR3s include the opening cysteine and the closing phenylalanine or tryptophan. The D gene is left open where the match is weak. Part of the rows lack a size; the others show once, few, many or a class for expanded clones.

D gene | J gene | clone size | V gene | CDR3 DNA | CDR3 protein
NA | TRBJ2-7 | NA | TRBV19 | TGTGCCACTGGCAGACCCGCCTACGAGCAGTACTTC | CATGRPAYEQYF
NA | TRBJ1-4 | large | TRBV11-2 | TGTGCCAGCAGCCAAGAGGCTGGGGGCGACGAAAAACTGTTTTTT | CASSQEAGGDEKLFF
NA | TRBJ2-5 | once | TRBV14 | TGTGCCAGCAGCCGGGTGGGGTCGCAAGAGACCCAGTACTTC | CASSRVGSQETQYF
NA | TRBJ2-2 | NA | TRBV9 | TGTGCCAGCAGCGCGAAAGGGACGGGCACCGGGGAGCTGTTTTTT | CASSAKGTGTGELFF
NA | TRBJ2-2 | once | TRBV5-4 | TGTGCCAGCAGCTTGACGAGGCCCCCGAACACCGGGGAGCTGTTTTTT | CASSLTRPPNTGELFF
NA | TRBJ1-5 | NA | TRBV15 | TGTGCCACCAGCAGTCACAATCAGCCCCAGCATTTT | CATSSHNQPQHF
TRBD2 | TRBJ2-1 | NA | TRBV27 | TGTGCCAGCAGTTTATTCGTCGGGTTAAGGGAGGGTGAGCAGTTCTTC | CASSLFVGLREGEQFF
TRBD1 | TRBJ1-1 | few | TRBV20-1 | TGCAGTTCCGGACAGGGCACTGAAGCTTTCTTT | CSSGQGTEAFF
TRBD1 | TRBJ1-1 | NA | TRBV9 | TGTGCCAGCAGCGCGACAGGGGGGACCTTTATGAACACTGAAGCTTTCTTT | CASSATGGTFMNTEAFF
TRBD1 | TRBJ2-1 | few | TRBV18 | TGTGCCAGCTCTCCGGACAGGGGATGGAATGAGCAGTTCTTC | CASSPDRGWNEQFF
NA | TRBJ2-5 | NA | TRBV7-9 | TGTGCCAGCAGCCCCAGGACAGTCAGCCAAGAGACCCAGTACTTC | CASSPRTVSQETQYF
NA | TRBJ2-3 | once | TRBV5-4 | TGTGCCAGCAGCATGGGGCTTCCCACAGATACGCAGTATTTT | CASSMGLPTDTQYF
NA | TRBJ1-1 | NA | TRBV7-6 | TGTGCCAGCAGCTTAGGAACCCGGGACACTGAAGCTTTCTTT | CASSLGTRDTEAFF
NA | TRBJ2-1 | NA | TRBV5-4 | TGTGCCAGCAGCTTGACACCGTCCTCCTACAATGAGCAGTTCTTC | CASSLTPSSYNEQFF
TRBD1 | TRBJ1-1 | NA | TRBV27 | TGTGCCAGCAGTTCTTACAGGGGATCTGAAGCTTTCTTT | CASSSYRGSEAFF
NA | TRBJ1-5 | NA | TRBV28 | TGTGCCAGCATGGCGGACACCATTAATCAGCCCCAGCATTTT | CASMADTINQPQHF
NA | TRBJ1-2 | NA | TRBV5-6 | TGTGCCAGCAGGTACAGGGAGGGGGGGAATGGCTACACCTTC | CASRYREGGNGYTF
NA | TRBJ1-1 | NA | TRBV4-3 | TGCGCCAGCAGCCGTGGGACTGTGGGAATGATCGAAGCTTTCTTT | CASSRGTVGMIEAFF
NA | TRBJ1-3 | NA | TRBV7-9 | TGTGCCAGCAGCTTACGGTTCGGGGGGGCTGAAAACACCATATATTTT | CASSLRFGGAENTIYF
NA | TRBJ2-3 | NA | TRBV4-1 | TGCGCCAGCAGCCCCGGCCCTAGCACAGATACGCAGTATTTT | CASSPGPSTDTQYF
NA | TRBJ2-1 | NA | TRBV30 | TGTGCCTGGAACTCGCGGAGTTTATACAATGAGCAGTTCTTC | CAWNSRSLYNEQFF
NA | TRBJ1-1 | NA | TRBV27 | TGTGCCAGCAGTTTGCAGGGGAGGAACACTGAAGCTTTCTTT | CASSLQGRNTEAFF
NA | TRBJ2-2 | NA | TRBV5-1 | TGCGCCAGCAGCTTGGATTCCGACACCGGGGAGCTGTTTTTT | CASSLDSDTGELFF
NA | TRBJ2-1 | NA | TRBV6-5 | TGTGCCAGCAGTTACTCGACCTACAATGAGCAGTTCTTC | CASSYSTYNEQFF
NA | TRBJ2-1 | few | TRBV9 | TGTGCCAGCAGCGCCGACATAGGACTGTACAATGAGCAGTTCTTC | CASSADIGLYNEQFF
TRBD2 | TRBJ2-1 | NA | TRBV4-1 | TGCGCCAGCAGCCAAGATCGCCTAGCGGGGGGGAATGAGCAGTTCTTC | CASSQDRLAGGNEQFF
TRBD1 | TRBJ1-2 | NA | TRBV5-4 | TGTGCCAGCAGCTCGGACAGGGGGGGATATGGCTACACCTTC | CASSSDRGGYGYTF
TRBD1 | TRBJ1-1 | NA | TRBV19 | TGTGCCAGTAGTCCACAGGGGAATCTTGCTGAAGCTTTCTTT | CASSPQGNLAEAFF
NA | TRBJ1-4 | once | TRBV28 | TGTGCCAGTTGGGAGGGGGCAACTAATGAAAAACTGTTTTTT | CASWEGATNEKLFF
NA | TRBJ2-5 | NA | TRBV5-6 | TGTGCCAGCAGCTTGACCCTCGGCGTCGGGGAGACCCAGTACTTC | CASSLTLGVGETQYF
NA | TRBJ1-1 | NA | TRBV19 | TGTGCCAGTAGTATACAGGGTGGCACTGAAGCTTTCTTT | CASSIQGGTEAFF
NA | TRBJ2-5 | NA | TRBV7-2 | TGTGCCAGCAGCCCAGGGGGGGTTCTTAGGGAGACCCAGTACTTC | CASSPGGVLRETQYF
NA | TRBJ2-6 | NA | TRBV6-6 | TGTGCCAGCAGTCCCCTGTCAGGGGTTGGGGCCAACGTCCTGACTTTC | CASSPLSGVGANVLTF
NA | TRBJ2-2 | NA | TRBV11-2 | TGTGCCAGCAGCTTAGGGACCGGGGAGCTGTTTTTT | CASSLGTGELFF
TRBD1 | TRBJ2-5 | NA | TRBV7-9 | TGTGCCAGCAGCCTAAGGGACAGGAGCCAGTTGAGGGAGACCCAGTACTTC | CASSLRDRSQLRETQYF
NA | TRBJ1-4 | NA | TRBV14 | TGTGCCAGCAGCCCTTGGGGGGAGTCTAATGAAAAACTGTTTTTT | CASSPWGESNEKLFF
NA | TRBJ2-7 | NA | TRBV13 | TGTGCCAGCAGCTCGCGGGTCCTCTCGTCCTACGAGCAGTACTTC | CASSSRVLSSYEQYF
TRBD1 | TRBJ1-1 | NA | TRBV29-1 | TGCAGCGTTGAACCCCAGGGGGCCGTTGAAGCTTTCTTT | CSVEPQGAVEAFF
TRBD1 | TRBJ2-5 | NA | TRBV14 | TGTGCCAGCAGCGCCGGGACAGAGGACAACCAGTACTTC | CASSAGTEDNQYF
NA | TRBJ1-4 | NA | TRBV19 | TGTGCCAGTAGTAATTTGGGGGCGACACGCAATGAAAAACTGTTTTTT | CASSNLGATRNEKLFF
NA | TRBJ1-3 | few | TRBV5-4 | TGTGCCAGCAGCTTGGAGGGGCCCCGAAACACCATATATTTT | CASSLEGPRNTIYF
TRBD1 | TRBJ2-7 | NA | TRBV7-3 | TGTGCCAGCAGCTTGGCCGGGACAGGAACGGGCGAGCAGTACTTC | CASSLAGTGTGEQYF
TRBD1 | TRBJ2-1 | NA | TRBV7-2 | TGTGCCAGCACCCAGACAGGGTGGAACAATGAGCAGTTCTTC | CASTQTGWNNEQFF
TRBD2 | TRBJ2-1 | NA | TRBV7-9 | TGTGCCAGCAGCGCCGGGGGGGCCTACAATGAGCAGTTCTTC | CASSAGGAYNEQFF
TRBD2 | TRBJ2-1 | NA | TRBV10-3 | TGTGCCATCAGTGAAGTAGGGGGCGATAGACTAGCGGGCCGCAATGAGCAGTTCTTC | CAISEVGGDRLAGRNEQFF
NA | TRBJ1-2 | NA | TRBV5-6 | TGTGCCAGCACCCAGGGAGTCCTCTACGGCTACACCTTC | CASTQGVLYGYTF
NA | TRBJ2-7 | few | TRBV5-4 | TGTGCCAGCAGCTTGGAAAGGGGACGGGCCGAGCAGTACTTC | CASSLERGRAEQYF
NA | TRBJ2-3 | once | TRBV19 | TGTGCCAGTAGTGGGCAGATCACAGATACGCAGTATTTT | CASSGQITDTQYF